These T cell receptor beta chains were read from a single sample in a study of T-cell memory formation after mild COVID-19. TCRdb re-analysed the 5' RACE reads in MiXCR, keeping a single row per CDR3 protein. The repertoire holds 250,000 to 300,000 distinct CDR3 sequences, around a sixth seen once, with 22% in the top ten. The sequencing sample was made of PBMCs or a T cell subset sorted from them (not recorded which). The source is a man younger than 30 who had mild COVID-19 (a few samples of this study predate the infection). Cell type and time point are not known. Each CDR3 is given with its conserved first and last residue. D genes are given only for firm matches. Clone size, where shown, is once, few, many, or a class for clones that have expanded.

clone_size j_call v_call d_call cdr3_aa cdr3_nt
many TRBJ2-5 TRBV12-3/TRBV12-4 - CASRRQGTGGETQYF TGTGCCAGCCGCAGACAGGGGACGGGAGGAGAGACCCAGTACTTC
many TRBJ2-3 TRBV7-2 - CASSLAGGRTDTQYF TGTGCCAGCAGCTTAGCGGGGGGACGCACAGATACGCAGTATTTT
few TRBJ1-6 TRBV5-1 - CASSLQGSYNSPLHF TGCGCCAGCAGCCTACAGGGCTCCTATAATTCACCCCTCCACTTT
few TRBJ1-1 TRBV7-2 TRBD1 CASSLTGAGNTEAFF TGTGCCAGCAGCCTAACAGGGGCGGGAAACACTGAAGCTTTCTTT
few TRBJ1-5 TRBV15 - CASGSGVNQPQHF TGTGCCTCCGGGTCGGGGGTCAATCAGCCCCAGCATTTT
few TRBJ2-1 TRBV6-2/TRBV6-3 TRBD2 CASNLAGGHDEQFF TGTGCCAGCAATCTAGCGGGAGGTCACGATGAGCAGTTCTTC
few TRBJ1-6 TRBV4-1 TRBD1 CASSLDRESPPLHF TGCGCCAGCAGTCTGGACAGGGAGTCGCCACCCCTCCACTTT
- TRBJ1-6 TRBV6-5 TRBD1 CASSPDRNNSPLHF TGTGCCAGCAGCCCGGACAGGAATAATTCACCCCTCCACTTT
few TRBJ2-5 TRBV7-9 TRBD2 CASSLAEGGETQYF TGTGCCAGCAGCTTAGCGGAGGGAGGGGAGACCCAGTACTTC
- TRBJ2-5 TRBV5-1 - CASSLYSGLETQYF TGCGCCAGCAGCTTGTATAGCGGCTTAGAGACCCAGTACTTC
few TRBJ1-6 TRBV2 - CASSQSYRDSPLHF TGTGCCAGCAGTCAGTCGTACAGGGACTCACCCCTCCACTTT
- TRBJ2-6 TRBV6-4 - CASSDGHHSGANVLTF TGTGCCAGCAGTGACGGGCACCACTCTGGGGCCAACGTCCTGACTTTC
few TRBJ1-5 TRBV3-1 - CASSQEPPMGNQPQHF TGTGCCAGCAGCCAAGAACCCCCCATGGGCAATCAGCCCCAGCATTTT